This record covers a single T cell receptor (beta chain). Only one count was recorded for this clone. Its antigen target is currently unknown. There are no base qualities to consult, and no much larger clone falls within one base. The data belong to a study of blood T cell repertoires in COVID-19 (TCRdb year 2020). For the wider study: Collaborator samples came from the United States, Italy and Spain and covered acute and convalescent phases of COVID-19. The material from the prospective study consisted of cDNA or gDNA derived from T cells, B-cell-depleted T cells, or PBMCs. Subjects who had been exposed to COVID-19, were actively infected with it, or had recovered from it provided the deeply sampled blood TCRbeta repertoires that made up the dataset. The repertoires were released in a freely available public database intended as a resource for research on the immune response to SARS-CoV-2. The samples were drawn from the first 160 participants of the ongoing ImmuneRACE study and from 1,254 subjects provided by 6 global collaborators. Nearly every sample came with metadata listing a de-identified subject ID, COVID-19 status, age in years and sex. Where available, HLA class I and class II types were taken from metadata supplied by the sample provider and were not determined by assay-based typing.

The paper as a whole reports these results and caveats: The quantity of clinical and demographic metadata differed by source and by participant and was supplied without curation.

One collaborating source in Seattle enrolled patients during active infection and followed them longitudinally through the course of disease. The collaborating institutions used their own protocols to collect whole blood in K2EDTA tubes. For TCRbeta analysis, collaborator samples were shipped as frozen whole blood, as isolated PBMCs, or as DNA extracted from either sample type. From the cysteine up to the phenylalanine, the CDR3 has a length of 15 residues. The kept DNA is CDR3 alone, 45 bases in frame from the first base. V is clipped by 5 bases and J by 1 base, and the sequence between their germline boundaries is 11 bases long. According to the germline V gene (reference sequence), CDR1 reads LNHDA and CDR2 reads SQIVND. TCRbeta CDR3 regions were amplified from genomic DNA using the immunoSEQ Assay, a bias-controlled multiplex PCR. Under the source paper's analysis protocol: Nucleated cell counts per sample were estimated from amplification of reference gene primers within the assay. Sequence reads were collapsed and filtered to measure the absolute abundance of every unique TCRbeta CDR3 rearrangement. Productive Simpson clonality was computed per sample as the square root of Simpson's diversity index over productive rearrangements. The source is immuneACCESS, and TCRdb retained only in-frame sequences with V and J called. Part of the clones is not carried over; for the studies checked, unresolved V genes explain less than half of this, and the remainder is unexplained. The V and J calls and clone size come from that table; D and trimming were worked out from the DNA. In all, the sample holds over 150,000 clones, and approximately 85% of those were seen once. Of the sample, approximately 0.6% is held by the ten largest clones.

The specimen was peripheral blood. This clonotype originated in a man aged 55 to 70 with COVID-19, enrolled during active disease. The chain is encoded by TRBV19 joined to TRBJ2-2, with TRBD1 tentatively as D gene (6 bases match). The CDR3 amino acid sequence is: CASSLGQLNTGELFF. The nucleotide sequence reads TGTGCCAGTAGTCTAGGACAGCTGAACACCGGGGAGCTGTTTTTT.